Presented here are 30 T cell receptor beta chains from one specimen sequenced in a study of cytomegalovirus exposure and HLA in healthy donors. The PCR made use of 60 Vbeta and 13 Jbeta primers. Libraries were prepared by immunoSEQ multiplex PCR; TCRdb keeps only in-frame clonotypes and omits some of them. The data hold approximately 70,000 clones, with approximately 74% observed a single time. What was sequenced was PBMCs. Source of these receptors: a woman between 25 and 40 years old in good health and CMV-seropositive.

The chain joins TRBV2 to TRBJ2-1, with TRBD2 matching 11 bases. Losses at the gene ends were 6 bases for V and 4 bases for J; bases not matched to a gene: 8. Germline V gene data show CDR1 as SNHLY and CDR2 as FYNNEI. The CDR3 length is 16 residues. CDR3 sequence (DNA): TGTGCCAGCAGCCTGGGGACTAGCGGACGGTACAATGAGCAGTTCTTC. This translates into CASSLGTSGRYNEQFF.

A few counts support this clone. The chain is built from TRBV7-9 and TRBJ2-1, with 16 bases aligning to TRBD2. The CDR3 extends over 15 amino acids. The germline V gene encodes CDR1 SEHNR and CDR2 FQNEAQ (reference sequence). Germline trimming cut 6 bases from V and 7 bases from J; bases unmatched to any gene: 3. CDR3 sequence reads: CASSWGLAGGNEQFF. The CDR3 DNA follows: TGTGCCAGCAGTTGGGGACTAGCGGGAGGGAATGAGCAGTTCTTC. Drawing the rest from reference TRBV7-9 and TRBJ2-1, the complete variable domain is DTGVSQNPRHKITKRGQNVTFRCDPISEHNRLYWYRQTLGQGPEFLTYFQNEAQLEKSRLLSDRFSAERPKGSFSTLEIQRTEQGDSAMYLCASSWGLAGGNEQFFGPGTRLTVL.

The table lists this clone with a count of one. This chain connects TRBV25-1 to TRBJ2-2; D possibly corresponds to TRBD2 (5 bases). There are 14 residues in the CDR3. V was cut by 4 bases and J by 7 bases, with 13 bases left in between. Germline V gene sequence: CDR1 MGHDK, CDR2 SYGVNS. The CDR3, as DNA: TGTGCCAGCAGTGCCGAGGGAACGAGCGGGGAGCTGTTTTTT. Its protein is CASSAEGTSGELFF.

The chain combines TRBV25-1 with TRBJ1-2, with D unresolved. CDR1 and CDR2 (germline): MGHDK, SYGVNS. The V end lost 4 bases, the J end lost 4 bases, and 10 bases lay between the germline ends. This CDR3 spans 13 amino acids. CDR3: CASSGWAGYGYTF. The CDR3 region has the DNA TGTGCCAGCAGTGGATGGGCGGGCTATGGCTACACCTTC.

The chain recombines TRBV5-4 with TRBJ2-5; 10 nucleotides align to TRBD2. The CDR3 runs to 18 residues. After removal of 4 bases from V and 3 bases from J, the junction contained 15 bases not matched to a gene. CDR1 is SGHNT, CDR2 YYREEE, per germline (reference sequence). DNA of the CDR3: TGTGCCAGCAGCCTCAGACTAGCGGGCCGCGAGGGAAAAGAGACCCAGTACTTC. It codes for CASSLRLAGREGKETQYF.

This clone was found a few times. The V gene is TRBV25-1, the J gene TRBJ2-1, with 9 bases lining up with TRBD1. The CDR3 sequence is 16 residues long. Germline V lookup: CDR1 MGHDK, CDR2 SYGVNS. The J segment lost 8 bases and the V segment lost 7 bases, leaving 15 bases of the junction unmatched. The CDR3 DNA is TGTGCCAGCATGAGGCGAGGGACAGGGTTTCTCGATGAGCAGTTCTTC. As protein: CASMRRGTGFLDEQFF.

The CDR3 sequence: CASGWIAGSSREQYF. DNA for the CDR3: TGTGCCAGCGGCTGGATAGCGGGCTCCTCCAGGGAGCAGTACTTC. The chain has TRBV27 and TRBJ2-7; 7 bases match TRBD2. Germline values: CDR1 MNHEY, CDR2 SMNVEV (reference sequence). With V trimmed by 8 bases and J by 7 bases, 17 bases remained unmatched. CDR3 length: 15 amino acids.

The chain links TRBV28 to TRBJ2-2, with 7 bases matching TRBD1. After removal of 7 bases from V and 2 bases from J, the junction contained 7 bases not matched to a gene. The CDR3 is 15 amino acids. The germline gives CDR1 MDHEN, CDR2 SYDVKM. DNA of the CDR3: TGTGCCAGCACTAGACAGGGTCTAAACACCGGGGAGCTGTTTTTT. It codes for CASTRQGLNTGELFF.

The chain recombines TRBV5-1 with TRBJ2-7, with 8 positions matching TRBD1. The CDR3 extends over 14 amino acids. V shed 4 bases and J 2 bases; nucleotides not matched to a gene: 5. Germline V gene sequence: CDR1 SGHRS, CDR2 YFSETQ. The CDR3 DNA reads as TGCGCCAGCAGCGTAGGACAGGGCCCCTACGAGCAGTACTTC. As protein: CASSVGQGPYEQYF. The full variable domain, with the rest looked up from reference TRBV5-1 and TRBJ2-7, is KAGVTQTPRYLIKTRGQQVTLSCSPISGHRSVSWYQQTPGQGLQFLFEYFSETQRNKGNFPGRFSGRQFSNSRSEMNVSTLELGDSALYLCASSVGQGPYEQYFGPGTRLTVT.

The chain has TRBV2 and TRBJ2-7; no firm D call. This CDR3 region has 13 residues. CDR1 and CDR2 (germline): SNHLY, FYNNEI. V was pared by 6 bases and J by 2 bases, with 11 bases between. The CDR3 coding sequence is TGTGCCAGCAGAAGCGACGGAACCTACGAGCAGTACTTC. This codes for CASRSDGTYEQYF.

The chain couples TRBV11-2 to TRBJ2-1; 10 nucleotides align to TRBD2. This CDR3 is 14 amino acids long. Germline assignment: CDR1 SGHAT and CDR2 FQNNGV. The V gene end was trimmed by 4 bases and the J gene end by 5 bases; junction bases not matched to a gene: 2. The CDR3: CASSSGLANNEQFF. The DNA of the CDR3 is TGTGCCAGCAGCTCGGGACTAGCGAACAATGAGCAGTTCTTC.

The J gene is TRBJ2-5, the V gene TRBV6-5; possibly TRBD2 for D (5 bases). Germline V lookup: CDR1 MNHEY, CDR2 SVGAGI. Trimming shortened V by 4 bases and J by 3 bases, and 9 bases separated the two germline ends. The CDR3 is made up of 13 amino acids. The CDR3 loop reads CASSLSGEETQYF. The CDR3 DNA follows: TGTGCCAGCAGTTTGAGCGGCGAAGAGACCCAGTACTTC.

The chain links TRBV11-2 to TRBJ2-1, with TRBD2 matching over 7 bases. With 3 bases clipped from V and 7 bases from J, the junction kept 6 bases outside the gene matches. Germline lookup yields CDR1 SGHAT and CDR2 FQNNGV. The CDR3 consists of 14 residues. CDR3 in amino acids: CASSFEPSGNEQFF. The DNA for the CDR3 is TGTGCCAGCAGCTTTGAGCCTAGCGGAAATGAGCAGTTCTTC.

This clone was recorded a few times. CDR3 sequence (DNA): TGCAGTGCTACGACAGGGATCGAGCAGTACTTC. This sequence encodes CSATTGIEQYF. The genes are TRBV20-1 and TRBJ2-7; 7 nucleotides align to TRBD1. After removal of 4 bases from V and 6 bases from J, the junction contained 3 bases not matched to a gene. The CDR3 is made up of 11 amino acids. Germline assignment: CDR1 DFQATT and CDR2 SNEGSKA (reference sequence).

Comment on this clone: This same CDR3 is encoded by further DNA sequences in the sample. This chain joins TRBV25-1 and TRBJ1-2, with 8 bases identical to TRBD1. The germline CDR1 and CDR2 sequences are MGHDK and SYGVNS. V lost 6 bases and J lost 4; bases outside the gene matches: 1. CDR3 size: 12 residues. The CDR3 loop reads CASSGQGYGYTF. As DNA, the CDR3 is TGTGCCAGCAGCGGACAGGGCTATGGCTACACCTTC.

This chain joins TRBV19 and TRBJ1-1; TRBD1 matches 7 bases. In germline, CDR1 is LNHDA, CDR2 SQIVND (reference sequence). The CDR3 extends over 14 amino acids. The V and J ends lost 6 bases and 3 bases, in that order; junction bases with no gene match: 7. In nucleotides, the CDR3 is TGTGCCAGTAGAAAACAGGGGTTGTACACTGAAGCTTTCTTT. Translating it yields CASRKQGLYTEAFF.

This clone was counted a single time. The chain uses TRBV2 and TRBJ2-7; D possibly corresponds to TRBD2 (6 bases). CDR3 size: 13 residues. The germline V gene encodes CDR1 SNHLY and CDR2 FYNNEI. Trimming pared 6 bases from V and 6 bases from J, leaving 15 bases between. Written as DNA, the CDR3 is TGTGCCAGCAGGGGTTCCCCAGCGGGCGAGCAGTACTTC. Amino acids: CASRGSPAGEQYF.

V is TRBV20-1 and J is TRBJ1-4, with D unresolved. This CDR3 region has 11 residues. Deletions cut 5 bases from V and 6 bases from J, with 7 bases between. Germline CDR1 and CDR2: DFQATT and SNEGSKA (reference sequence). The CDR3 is CSALPDEKLFF. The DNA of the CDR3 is TGCAGTGCTCTCCCTGATGAAAAACTGTTTTTT.

CDR3 sequence: CASSARQGTGQPQHF. The CDR3 nucleotides read TGTGCCAGCAGTGCCCGACAGGGAACGGGGCAGCCCCAGCATTTT. The chain couples TRBV28 to TRBJ1-5; 7 bases are a match to TRBD1. Looked up from germline, CDR1 is MDHEN and CDR2 is SYDVKM. V gave up 5 bases and J gave up 7 bases; unmatched junction bases: 11. This CDR3 is built from 15 residues.

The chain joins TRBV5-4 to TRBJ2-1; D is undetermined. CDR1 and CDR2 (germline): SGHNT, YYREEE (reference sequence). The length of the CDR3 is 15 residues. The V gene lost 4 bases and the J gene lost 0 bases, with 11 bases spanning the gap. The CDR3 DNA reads TGTGCCAGCAGCCCAACTCGAGACTCCTACAATGAGCAGTTCTTC. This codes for CASSPTRDSYNEQFF.

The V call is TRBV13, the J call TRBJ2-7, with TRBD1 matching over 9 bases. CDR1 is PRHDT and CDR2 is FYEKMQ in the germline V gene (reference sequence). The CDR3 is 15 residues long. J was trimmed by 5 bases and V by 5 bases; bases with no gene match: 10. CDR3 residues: CASSPDRGWLHEQYF. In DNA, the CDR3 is TGTGCCAGCAGCCCAGACAGGGGGTGGCTCCACGAGCAGTACTTC.

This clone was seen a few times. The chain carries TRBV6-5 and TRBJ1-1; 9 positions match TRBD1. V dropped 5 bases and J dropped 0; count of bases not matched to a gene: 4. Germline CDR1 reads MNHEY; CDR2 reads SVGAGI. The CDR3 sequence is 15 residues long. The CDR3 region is CASSRGTGLNTEAFF. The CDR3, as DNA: TGTGCCAGCAGTCGTGGGACAGGGCTGAACACTGAAGCTTTCTTT.

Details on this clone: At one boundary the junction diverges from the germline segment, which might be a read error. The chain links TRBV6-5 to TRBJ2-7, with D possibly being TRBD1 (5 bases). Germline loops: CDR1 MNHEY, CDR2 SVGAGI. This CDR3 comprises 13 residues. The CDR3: CVSSRQLFYEQYF. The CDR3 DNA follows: TGTGTCAGCAGTCGACAGCTATTCTACGAGCAGTACTTC.

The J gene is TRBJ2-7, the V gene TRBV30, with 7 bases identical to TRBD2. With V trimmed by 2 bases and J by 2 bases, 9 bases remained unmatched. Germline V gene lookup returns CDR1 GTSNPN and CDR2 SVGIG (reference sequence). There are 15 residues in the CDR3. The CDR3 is CAWSYLGEGTYEQYF. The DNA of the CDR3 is TGTGCCTGGAGTTATCTAGGGGAGGGAACCTACGAGCAGTACTTC.

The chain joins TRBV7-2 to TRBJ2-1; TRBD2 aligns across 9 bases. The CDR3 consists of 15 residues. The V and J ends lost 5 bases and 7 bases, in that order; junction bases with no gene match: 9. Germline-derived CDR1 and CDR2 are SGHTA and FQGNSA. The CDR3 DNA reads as TGTGCCAGCAGCCCCGGGGGACTAGCAAGGAATGAGCAGTTCTTC. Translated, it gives CASSPGGLARNEQFF.

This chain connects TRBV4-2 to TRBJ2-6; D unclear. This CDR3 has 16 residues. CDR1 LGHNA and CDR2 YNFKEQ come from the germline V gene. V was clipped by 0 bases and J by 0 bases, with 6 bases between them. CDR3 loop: CASSQDLVSGANVLTF. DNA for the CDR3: TGTGCCAGCAGCCAAGATCTCGTCTCTGGGGCCAACGTCCTGACTTTC.

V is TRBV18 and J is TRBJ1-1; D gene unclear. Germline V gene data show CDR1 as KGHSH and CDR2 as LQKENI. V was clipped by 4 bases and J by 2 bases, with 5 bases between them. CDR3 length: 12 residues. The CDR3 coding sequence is TGTGCCAGCTCACGAGTTAACACTGAAGCTTTCTTT. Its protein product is CASSRVNTEAFF.

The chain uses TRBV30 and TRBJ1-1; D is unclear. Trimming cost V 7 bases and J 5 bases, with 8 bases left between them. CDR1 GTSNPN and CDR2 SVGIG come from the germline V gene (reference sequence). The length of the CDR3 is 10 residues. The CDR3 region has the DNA TGTGCCTCCCGGAGGACTGAAGCTTTCTTT. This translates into CASRRTEAFF.

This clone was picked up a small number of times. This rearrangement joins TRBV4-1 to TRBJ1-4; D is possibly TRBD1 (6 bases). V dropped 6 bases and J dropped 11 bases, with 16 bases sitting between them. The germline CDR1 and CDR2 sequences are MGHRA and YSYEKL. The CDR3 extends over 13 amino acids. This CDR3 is CASSFRGFEKLFF. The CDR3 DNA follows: TGCGCCAGCAGTTTCAGGGGCTTCGAGAAACTGTTTTTT.

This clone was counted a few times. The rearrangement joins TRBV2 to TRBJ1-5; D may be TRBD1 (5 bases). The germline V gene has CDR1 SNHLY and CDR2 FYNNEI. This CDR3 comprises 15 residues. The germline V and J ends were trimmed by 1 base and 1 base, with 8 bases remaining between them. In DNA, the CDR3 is TGTGCCAGCAGTGAAGAGCAGGGAAGCAATCAGCCCCAGCATTTT. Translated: CASSEEQGSNQPQHF.